A selection of T cell receptor beta chains follows, all from one sample in a study of regulatory T cells in long-lasting Graves disease. In TCRdb, the multiplex PCR reads were re-called with MiXCR into one record per CDR3 protein. The sample includes about 330,000 distinct CDR3 sequences, 16% of them seen just once. These data are also associated with another study on T cells in Graves' hyperthyroidism and ophthalmopathy.

The sequenced sample was peripheral blood mononuclear cells (PBMCs), obtained at new diagnosis, from a patient treated with antithyroid drugs. The receptor source for this set is a woman aged 18-29 years with Graves disease. CDR3s include the opening cysteine and the closing phenylalanine or tryptophan. The D gene is left open where the match is weak. Clone size, where shown, is once, few, many, or a class for clones that have expanded.

D	J	V	size	DNA	CDR3
NA	TRBJ2-2	TRBV29-1	few	TGCAGCGTTGAGCGTATCACCGGGGAGCTGTTTTTT	CSVERITGELFF
NA	TRBJ1-1	TRBV10-2	many	TGCGCCAGCAGTGAGGAACGGCCGAACACTGAAGCTTTCTTT	CASSEERPNTEAFF
TRBD1	TRBJ1-2	TRBV4-2	NA	TGTGCCAGCGGACTACCGGGACAGGGGAACTATGGCTACACCTTC	CASGLPGQGNYGYTF
TRBD1	TRBJ1-1	TRBV20-1	many	TGCAGTGCTAGTGGCGGGACAGGATTCATGAACACTGAAGCTTTCTTT	CSASGGTGFMNTEAFF
NA	TRBJ2-7	TRBV24-1	few	TGTGCCACCAGTGACTCCACCGGCGGCGAGCAGTACTTC	CATSDSTGGEQYF
TRBD2	TRBJ2-3	TRBV28	many	TGTGCCAGCAGCCCGCTAGCGGCTATAACAGATACGCAGTATTTT	CASSPLAAITDTQYF
NA	TRBJ2-3	TRBV28	few	TGTGCCAGCAAGGAGGGCCCGCCAAAAGATACGCAGTATTTT	CASKEGPPKDTQYF
TRBD1	TRBJ2-4	TRBV7-9	few	TGTGCCAGCAGCTCGGGACAGGGACGGTACTTC	CASSSGQGRYF
TRBD2	TRBJ2-5	TRBV6-1	many	TGTGCCAGCACCGGACTAGCGGGAGTATTCCAAGAGACCCAGTACTTC	CASTGLAGVFQETQYF
NA	TRBJ2-6	TRBV29-1	few	TGCAGCGTTGAAGCAGGCGGAGGAATCTCTGGGGCCAACGTCCTGACTTTC	CSVEAGGGISGANVLTF
NA	TRBJ1-2	TRBV28	many	TGTGCCAGCAGTGCCCCCGGGACATCGTATGGCTACACCTTC	CASSAPGTSYGYTF
TRBD1	TRBJ2-5	TRBV28	many	TGTGCCAGCAGCAGTCCGGGACAGGGTAGGGAGACCCAGTACTTC	CASSSPGQGRETQYF
TRBD2	TRBJ2-3	TRBV3-1	many	TGTGCCAGCAGAAGAGGCTTAGCGGGAGCAGATACGCAGTATTTT	CASRRGLAGADTQYF
TRBD1	TRBJ1-2	TRBV20-1	many	TGCAGTGCTACACCCCCCAGACAGGGTGACTATGGCTACACCTTC	CSATPPRQGDYGYTF
NA	TRBJ2-1	TRBV27	many	TGTGCCAGCAGTTTCGGTAACTCCTACAATGAGCAGTTCTTC	CASSFGNSYNEQFF
NA	TRBJ1-2	TRBV12-3/TRBV12-4	NA	TGTGCCAGCAGCTCCCCTCCAGGGTCTAATGGCTACACCTTC	CASSSPPGSNGYTF
NA	TRBJ2-1	TRBV11-2	many	TGTGCCAGCAGCTTGGACAGCCACAATGAGCAGTTCTTC	CASSLDSHNEQFF
NA	TRBJ1-5	TRBV6-2/TRBV6-3	many	TGTGCCAGCAGTTACTCGGGGATCAATCAGCCCCAGCATTTT	CASSYSGINQPQHF
TRBD2	TRBJ2-1	TRBV5-1	NA	TGCGCCAGCAGCTCCACTCGGGGACTAGCGGGGAATGAGCAGTTCTTC	CASSSTRGLAGNEQFF
NA	TRBJ1-1	TRBV5-1	few	TGCGCCAGCTCCGTCACAGTTACGGCTGAAGCTTTCTTT	CASSVTVTAEAFF
NA	TRBJ1-2	TRBV12-3/TRBV12-4	few	TGTGCCAGCAGTTTATTCGAAGGCTATGGCTACACCTTC	CASSLFEGYGYTF
NA	TRBJ1-1	TRBV6-1	many	TGTGCCAGCAGTGAAACGCGGGCCAACACTGAAGCTTTCTTT	CASSETRANTEAFF
TRBD2	TRBJ2-7	TRBV30	many	TGTGCCTGGAGTCCTGCGGGAGGCGAAGGCGAGCAGTACTTC	CAWSPAGGEGEQYF
NA	TRBJ2-3	TRBV18	many	TGTGCCAGCTCAAAAGAGGGCACCCCCGATACGCAGTATTTT	CASSKEGTPDTQYF
NA	TRBJ1-5	TRBV5-5	NA	TGTGCCAGCCGACTGGACAGTTTTCAGCCCCAGCATTTT	CASRLDSFQPQHF
NA	TRBJ1-1	TRBV12-3/TRBV12-4	many	TGTGCCAGCAGCTTCCAGGGAAACACTGAAGCTTTCTTT	CASSFQGNTEAFF
TRBD1	TRBJ1-2	TRBV5-6	NA	TGTGCCAGCAGCCCGACAGGGATCTATGGCTACACCTTC	CASSPTGIYGYTF
TRBD1	TRBJ2-2	TRBV10-3	few	TGTGCCATCAGGGCGGACAGGGGCATCACCGGGGAGCTGTTTTTT	CAIRADRGITGELFF
NA	TRBJ2-5	TRBV2	many	TGTGCCAGCAGGGCGGGTCGAGGGGAGACCCAGTACTTC	CASRAGRGETQYF
NA	TRBJ2-3	TRBV20-1	NA	TGCAGTGCTATTCACGGACATACTAGCACAGATACGCAGTATTTT	CSAIHGHTSTDTQYF
NA	TRBJ2-5	TRBV5-1	many	TGCGCCAGCAGCTTGGTTGGACTAACGCAGCAAGAGACCCAGTACTTC	CASSLVGLTQQETQYF
NA	TRBJ1-2	TRBV7-9	many	TGTGCCAGCAGCCCCGCCTTGGGGGATGGCTACACCTTC	CASSPALGDGYTF
NA	TRBJ1-1	TRBV18	many	TGTGCCAGCTCACCAGAAGGTAGGGTGAACACTGAAGCTTTCTTT	CASSPEGRVNTEAFF
TRBD1	TRBJ2-7	TRBV20-1	many	TGCAGTTCCGGGACAGGGGCCTACGAGCAGTACTTC	CSSGTGAYEQYF
NA	TRBJ2-2	TRBV10-3	NA	TGTGCCATCAGTGATTTTGGCCAGGGTAGTACCGGGGAGCTGTTTTTT	CAISDFGQGSTGELFF
NA	TRBJ2-2	TRBV5-1	many	TGCGCCAGCAGCTTGGGCAGGGCCACCGGGGAGCTGTTTTTT	CASSLGRATGELFF
TRBD1	TRBJ2-2	TRBV5-1	NA	TGCGCCAGCAGCTTGGAACAGGGGGCGGTCGGGGAGCTGTTTTTT	CASSLEQGAVGELFF
NA	TRBJ2-1	TRBV10-3	NA	TGTGCCATCAGTGAGCCGGCCGGGGTGGAACCCCTTCGCGGCACCTACAATGAGCAGTTCTTC	CAISEPAGVEPLRGTYNEQFF
NA	TRBJ1-5	TRBV2	many	TGTGCCAGCAGTGTGAGGGAAGGCAATCAGCCCCAGCATTTT	CASSVREGNQPQHF
NA	TRBJ1-1	TRBV28	NA	TGTGCCAGCAGCTACGGACATTCGGAAGCTTTCTTT	CASSYGHSEAFF
TRBD2	TRBJ2-5	TRBV28	NA	TGTGCCAGCAGTATTCGACTAGCGGGAATGGAGACCCAGTACTTC	CASSIRLAGMETQYF
NA	TRBJ2-7	TRBV2	many	TGTGCCAGCAGTGTAAAGATGCCCTACGAGCAGTACTTC	CASSVKMPYEQYF
NA	TRBJ2-6	TRBV7-9	NA	TGTGCCAGCAGCTCATCCTCCGCCGGCAGGGCCAACGTCCTGACTTTC	CASSSSSAGRANVLTF
TRBD2	TRBJ2-4	TRBV30	NA	TGTGCCTGGAGTGCGGGGGGGATGAACATTCAGTACTTC	CAWSAGGMNIQYF
TRBD2	TRBJ2-7	TRBV4-2	few	TGTGCCAGCAGCCAAGATGTACTAGCGGGGGGCCGACGGGACGAGCAGTACTTC	CASSQDVLAGGRRDEQYF
TRBD1	TRBJ1-5	TRBV28	many	TGTGCCAGCATGGGACAGTACATTAGCAATCAGCCCCAGCATTTT	CASMGQYISNQPQHF
TRBD1	TRBJ1-2	TRBV28	NA	TGTGCCAGCAGCCAGGGGGTCTATGGCTACACCTTC	CASSQGVYGYTF
NA	TRBJ1-4	TRBV6-1	many	TGTGCCAGCAGTGAAGGCGACGGGACTAATGAAAAACTGTTTTTT	CASSEGDGTNEKLFF
TRBD2	TRBJ2-1	TRBV5-1	NA	TGCGCCAGCAGCTCCGGGGGACTAGCGGGGGCGAGAATCAATGAGCAGTTCTTC	CASSSGGLAGARINEQFF
NA	TRBJ2-1	TRBV2	many	TGTGCCAGCAGTGAAGCGGTTTCCTACAATGAGCAGTTCTTC	CASSEAVSYNEQFF
NA	TRBJ1-5	TRBV29-1	NA	TGCAGCGTTCCGGAGCTCTCCCCCCAGCCCCAGCATTTT	CSVPELSPQPQHF
NA	TRBJ1-4	TRBV6-2/TRBV6-3	few	TGTGCCAGCAGTTTCCTCCAGGGAAAACTGTTTTTT	CASSFLQGKLFF
TRBD1	TRBJ1-2	TRBV19	few	TGTGCCAGTAGTAGCCGGGACAGAAACTATGGCTACACCTTC	CASSSRDRNYGYTF
NA	TRBJ2-7	TRBV28	many	TGTGCCAGCAGCCCTTTGGGACGGGAATACGAGCAGTACTTC	CASSPLGREYEQYF
TRBD1	TRBJ2-7	TRBV7-8	NA	TGTGCCAGCAGCCCAACCCCGGGACAGGGGGCGTCCGAGCAGTACTTC	CASSPTPGQGASEQYF
NA	TRBJ2-7	TRBV7-8	many	TGTGCCAGCAGCCCCCGGACGGCAGGCGGCCACGAGCAGTACTTC	CASSPRTAGGHEQYF
NA	TRBJ1-1	TRBV27	many	TGTGCCAGCAGTTTAAGAGGGGCCACTGAAGCTTTCTTT	CASSLRGATEAFF
NA	TRBJ2-1	TRBV12-3/TRBV12-4	many	TGTGCCAGCAGTCGCCTAGGATATGAGCAGTTCTTC	CASSRLGYEQFF